This entry lists 5 T cell receptor beta chains sequenced from one sample in a study of CD8+CD57+ T cells in acquired aplastic anemia. For CDR3 and TCR beta VDJ profiling, genomic DNA was the template used. One entry per CDR3 protein results from TCRdb running MiXCR on the reads. In the table there are 150,000 to 200,000 distinct CDR3 sequences, about 48% of which are singletons. The source material was sorted CD4+, CD8+, or CD8+CD57+ T cells (not recorded which) from PBMCs. All receptors come from a human donor in good health.

Many counts were recorded for this clonotype. The chain combines TRBV7-2 with TRBJ2-7; D is unresolved. The CDR3 consists of 15 residues. V was pared by 3 bases and J by 2 bases, with 14 bases between. Germline assignment: CDR1 SGHTA and CDR2 FQGNSA. This CDR3 is CASSFIPVGTYEQYF. DNA of the CDR3: TGTGCCAGCAGCTTTATCCCGGTCGGAACCTACGAGCAGTACTTC.

The V call is TRBV13, the J call TRBJ1-1, with D uncertain. CDR1 and CDR2 (germline): PRHDT, FYEKMQ (reference sequence). V was pared by 4 bases and J by 1 base, with 10 bases between. CDR3 length: 14 amino acids. DNA for the CDR3: TGTGCCAGCAGCTCACTGAACAGGAACACTGAAGCTTTCTTT. It codes for CASSSLNRNTEAFF.

In regard to this clonotype: Mismatch with germline at one junction end may stem from a read error. The genes are TRBV10-3 and TRBJ1-5; D not resolved. This CDR3 region has 15 residues. Germline CDR1 is ENHRY and CDR2 is SYGVKD. CDR3 in amino acids: CASSPDGFSNQPQHF. CDR3 coding DNA: TGTGCCAGCAGTCCTGACGGTTTTAGCAATCAGCCCCAGCATTTT.

This clonotype has a count of ten or more. The chain recombines TRBV7-8 with TRBJ2-3; D not resolved. The V end was cut by 3 bases, the J end by 4 bases, with 8 bases between. CDR1 is SGHVS and CDR2 is FQNEAQ in the germline V gene. This CDR3 spans 13 amino acids. CDR3 in DNA: TGTGCCAGCAGCTTCGTGTCGGCAGATACGCAGTATTTT. Translation: CASSFVSADTQYF.

This clonotype came up once. A much larger clone is a single base away; this may be a read error. The CDR3 DNA reads TGTGTCAGCAGCGAGGGGCCAAAAAATGAGCAGTTCTTC. Translated: CVSSEGPKNEQFF. J is TRBJ2-1 and V is TRBV9; perhaps D is TRBD1 or TRBD2 (5 bases each). The CDR3 is 13 residues long. CDR1 and CDR2 from the germline V gene are SGDLS and YYNGEE. The full variable domain, with the rest looked up from reference TRBV9 and TRBJ2-1, is DSGVTQTPKHLITATGQRVTLRCSPRSGDLSVYWYQQSLDQGLQFLIQYYNGEERAKGNILERFSAQQFPDLHSELNLSSLELGDSALYFCVSSEGPKNEQFFGPGTRLTVL.